The entry below gives a single T cell receptor (beta chain) sequence along with its context. This sample is drawn from a study of control samples from healthy donors and cancer patients. Only in-frame clones appear in the TCRdb table, and some are missing; sequencing was by immunoSEQ multiplex PCR. The repertoire holds 53,000 or so clones, with 87% as singletons. V was pared by 4 bases and J by 2 bases, with 11 bases between. This CDR3 has 15 residues. CDR1 MNHEY and CDR2 SVGEGT come from the germline V gene. The chain is built from TRBV6-2 or TRBV6-3 and TRBJ2-2; D gene uncertain. The sample was PBMCs. The receptor was isolated from a man aged 55-75 years with head and neck cancer. CDR3 residues: CASSLILGNTGELFF. The DNA of the CDR3 is TGTGCCAGCAGTTTGATTCTGGGAAACACCGGGGAGCTGTTTTTT.